Presented here are 29 T cell receptor beta chains from one specimen sequenced in a study of CD8 T cells in Susac syndrome. RNA amounts of about 0.5 to 1 ug underwent reverse transcription with random hexamers. TCRdb re-derived calls from the immunoSEQ multiplex PCR reads in MiXCR, one entry per CDR3 protein. Seen here are 130,000 or so distinct CDR3 sequences, about 94% observed once, and the top ten hold 0.28%. Sequencing was carried out using CD8+ T cells from PBMCs. All receptors come from a human donor with Susac syndrome.

The gene calls are TRBV9 and TRBJ1-2; D not resolved. V lost 0 bases and J 2 bases, leaving 5 bases between the germline ends. CDR3 length equals 13 residues. Germline lookup yields CDR1 SGDLS and CDR2 YYNGEE. The CDR3 DNA sequence: TGTGCCAGCAGCGTAGCGGAGAACTATGGCTACACCTTC. This codes for CASSVAENYGYTF.

V is TRBV19 and J is TRBJ1-4; D unclear. Trimming removed 2 bases at V and 7 bases at J, with 8 bases between. Germline V lookup: CDR1 LNHDA, CDR2 SQIVND (reference sequence). The CDR3 sequence is 13 residues long. CDR3: CASSIRSGEKLFF. In nucleotides, the CDR3 is TGTGCCAGTAGTATAAGGAGCGGTGAAAAACTGTTTTTT.

V is TRBV7-8 and J is TRBJ1-1; D unresolved. The CDR3 consists of 15 residues. Germline CDR1 SGHVS, CDR2 FQNEAQ. Trimming pared 0 bases from V and 1 base from J, leaving 9 bases between. The CDR3 bases are TGTGCCAGCAGCTTAGCGAGTCACACGAACACTGAAGCTTTCTTT. Amino acid sequence: CASSLASHTNTEAFF.

The CDR3 DNA follows: TGCAGCGTTGGAGGAGCTTCTAGCACAGATACGCAGTATTTT. This translates into CSVGGASSTDTQYF. The genes are TRBV29-1 and TRBJ2-3, with D uncertain. Germline V gene lookup returns CDR1 SQVTM and CDR2 ANQGSEA. The CDR3 totals 14 residues. V dropped 4 bases and J dropped 0 bases, with 11 bases sitting between them.

The chain links TRBV29-1 to TRBJ2-1, with 10 bases identical to TRBD1. This CDR3 is 13 amino acids long. V shed 7 bases, J shed 4 bases, and the junction held 4 bases outside the gene matches. CDR1 and CDR2 from the germline V gene are SQVTM and ANQGSEA. The CDR3 DNA follows: TGCAGCGCCGGGACAGGGGATTACAATGAGCAGTTCTTC. Protein: CSAGTGDYNEQFF.

As DNA, the CDR3 is TGCGCCAGCAGTGGGACGAATCCAAGCTACGAGCAGTACTTC. This encodes CASSGTNPSYEQYF. The chain combines TRBV5-1 with TRBJ2-7; D is possibly TRBD1 or TRBD2 (5 bases each). Germline assignment: CDR1 SGHRS and CDR2 YFSETQ. V shed 5 bases and J shed 3 bases, with 15 bases lying between them. The CDR3 loop spans 14 amino acids.

The rearrangement joins TRBV20-1 to TRBJ1-4; D is unclear. Deletions cut 4 bases from V and 0 bases from J, with 6 bases between. Germline V gene lookup returns CDR1 DFQATT and CDR2 SNEGSKA (reference sequence). There are 13 residues in the CDR3. CDR3 in amino acids: CSAKAATNEKLFF. The DNA of the CDR3 is TGCAGTGCTAAGGCAGCAACTAATGAAAAACTGTTTTTT.

The CDR3 DNA is TGTGCCAGCAGCGTAGGGTATAAATCGAGCTCCTACAATGAGCAGTTCTTC. This codes for CASSVGYKSSSYNEQFF. This chain connects TRBV9 to TRBJ2-1; no clear D gene. V lost 0 bases, J lost 0 bases, and 13 bases lay in between. The CDR3 contains 17 residues. Germline V CDR1 and CDR2: SGDLS, YYNGEE.

The genes are TRBV24-1 and TRBJ2-2; no definite D call. Per germline, CDR1 KGHDR and CDR2 SFDVKD. V was pared by 3 bases and J by 4 bases, with 5 bases between. CDR3 length: 13 amino acids. The DNA of the CDR3 is TGTGCCACCAGTGATGGTGCCACCGGGGAGCTGTTTTTT. Translation: CATSDGATGELFF.

The V gene is TRBV15, the J gene TRBJ2-7, with 9 positions matching TRBD1. The CDR3 contains 13 residues. Germline V gene lookup returns CDR1 LNHNV and CDR2 YYDKDF (reference sequence). Trimming took 7 bases from V and 5 from J; bases not matched to a gene: 6. CDR3 sequence: CATTRDRADEQYF. CDR3 nucleotides: TGTGCCACCACCCGGGACAGGGCCGACGAGCAGTACTTC.

The rearrangement links TRBV7-9 to TRBJ2-1, with 10 bases that match TRBD2. Trimming at V came to 4 bases and at J to 7 bases, leaving 10 bases not matched to a gene. This CDR3 is 16 amino acids long. Germline values: CDR1 SEHNR, CDR2 FQNEAQ (reference sequence). The CDR3 region has the DNA TGTGCCAGCAGCTCGGCAGAGAGCGGGGGGGGGAATGAGCAGTTCTTC. Its protein product is CASSSAESGGGNEQFF.

The chain recombines TRBV29-1 with TRBJ1-4; TRBD1 is a possible D gene (5 bases). Germline assignment: CDR1 SQVTM and CDR2 ANQGSEA. The CDR3 spans 15 residues. V was cut by 6 bases and J by 7 bases, with 21 bases left in between. The CDR3 region has the DNA TGCAGCGTCCCTACCACCGGGACTGGGGGTGAAAAACTGTTTTTT. Translated: CSVPTTGTGGEKLFF.

The chain recombines TRBV20-1 with TRBJ2-7; tentative D call: TRBD1 (5 bases). V was clipped by 0 bases and J by 1 base, with 10 bases between them. The CDR3 has 14 residues. Germline loops: CDR1 DFQATT, CDR2 SNEGSKA (reference sequence). Written as DNA, the CDR3 is TGCAGTGCTAGAGATCTTGACAGTTCCTACGAGCAGTACTTC. Amino acids: CSARDLDSSYEQYF.

This clonotype has only one observation. V gene TRBV5-4 combines with J gene TRBJ1-6, with D possibly TRBD1 on 5 matching bases. V lost 3 bases to trimming and J lost 7 bases, with 11 bases between them. CDR3 size: 14 residues. Germline CDR1 is SGHNT and CDR2 is YYREEE (reference sequence). The CDR3 is CASSWRDANSPLHF. CDR3 nucleotide sequence: TGTGCCAGCAGCTGGAGGGACGCGAATTCACCCCTCCACTTT.

This clonotype turned up a few times. This chain uses TRBV29-1 with TRBJ2-7, with 9 bases aligning to TRBD1. Germline assignment: CDR1 SQVTM and CDR2 ANQGSEA. The CDR3 sequence is 13 residues long. V gave up 4 bases and J gave up 0 bases; unmatched junction bases: 1. CDR3 sequence reads: CSVGTGDSYEQYF. In DNA, the CDR3 is TGCAGCGTTGGGACAGGGGACTCCTACGAGCAGTACTTC.

The rearrangement uses TRBV25-1 and TRBJ2-1, with D hard to call. V dropped 10 bases and J dropped 4 bases, with 11 bases sitting between them. Germline V gives CDR1 MGHDK, CDR2 SYGVNS. This CDR3 has 12 residues. The CDR3 protein is CATLDLYNEQFF. For the CDR3, the DNA is TGTGCCACTTTGGACCTTTACAATGAGCAGTTCTTC.

The rearrangement uses TRBV12-3 or TRBV12-4 and TRBJ1-4; D is unresolved. Trimming stripped 6 bases from V and 8 bases from J, with 7 bases between. This CDR3 is built from 11 residues. The CDR3: CASSGEEKLFF. The CDR3 nucleotides read TGTGCCAGCAGCGGGGAGGAAAAACTGTTTTTT.

The rearrangement links TRBV9 to TRBJ2-3; D is unresolved. The CDR3 is 13 amino acids. Per the germline V gene, CDR1 is SGDLS and CDR2 is YYNGEE. Trimming left V 0 bases short and J 6 bases short, with 8 bases between. Here the CDR3 reads CASSVDGPDTQYF. CDR3 DNA: TGTGCCAGCAGCGTAGATGGTCCGGATACGCAGTATTTT.

The chain uses TRBV15 and TRBJ1-5, with D unclear. Trimming shortened V by 0 bases and J by 7 bases, and 7 bases separated the two germline ends. The length of the CDR3 is 13 residues. CDR1 is LNHNV and CDR2 is YYDKDF in the germline V gene (reference sequence). The DNA of the CDR3 is TGTGCCACCAGCAGAGAGGCTGAGCAGCCCCAGCATTTT. As protein: CATSREAEQPQHF.

V and J are TRBV6-2 or TRBV6-3 and TRBJ1-1, with 7 bases that match TRBD1. This CDR3 contains 11 residues. V gave up 9 bases and J gave up 13 bases; unmatched junction bases: 11. Germline assignment: CDR1 MNHEY and CDR2 SVGEGT. CDR3 DNA sequence: TGTGCCAGTTACACCGGGACAGTGCATTTCTTT. Translated: CASYTGTVHFF.

The J gene is TRBJ2-3, the V gene TRBV9, with D possibly being TRBD2 (5 bases). Trimming shortened V by 0 bases and J by 2 bases, and 7 bases separated the two germline ends. Germline values: CDR1 SGDLS, CDR2 YYNGEE. The CDR3 length is 14 residues. The CDR3 reads CASSVVGDTDTQYF. The CDR3 DNA sequence: TGTGCCAGCAGCGTAGTGGGAGACACAGATACGCAGTATTTT.

The CDR3 sequence: CSVDWRNEQYF. CDR3 DNA sequence: TGCAGCGTTGATTGGAGGAACGAGCAGTACTTC. This chain links TRBV29-1 with TRBJ2-7, with D possibly TRBD2 on 5 matching bases. Trimming removed 3 bases at V and 5 bases at J, with 8 bases between. Germline CDR1 reads SQVTM; CDR2 reads ANQGSEA. This CDR3 is 11 amino acids long.

The chain employs TRBV6-5 and TRBJ1-1; tentative D call: TRBD1 (6 bases). The V gene lost 6 bases and the J gene lost 10 bases, with 15 bases spanning the gap. The CDR3 sequence is 12 residues long. Germline CDR1 MNHEY, CDR2 SVGAGI. The DNA for the CDR3 is TGTGCCAGCAGCTCTGGGGGACACGGAGCTTTCTTT. Protein sequence: CASSSGGHGAFF.

This rearrangement joins TRBV12-5 to TRBJ1-3, with a weak D call TRBD1 (6 bases). Germline CDR1 reads LGHNT; CDR2 reads FRNRAP. CDR3 length: 17 residues. Trimming removed 5 bases at V and 0 bases at J, with 17 bases between. CDR3 sequence: CASGNTLRDNSGNTIYF. CDR3 coding DNA: TGTGCTAGTGGTAACACCCTCCGGGACAACTCTGGAAACACCATATATTTT. Full variable domain (remainder filled in from reference TRBV12-5 and TRBJ1-3): DARVTQTPRHKVTEMGQEVTMRCQPILGHNTVFWYRQTMMQGLELLAYFRNRAPLDDSGMPKDRFSAEMPDATLATLKIQPSEPRDSAVYFCASGNTLRDNSGNTIYFGEGSWLTVV.

This clonotype was picked up one time. V is TRBV5-1 and J is TRBJ2-3, with a possible D match to TRBD1 (5 bases). V dropped 5 bases and J dropped 1 base, with 14 bases sitting between them. Germline values: CDR1 SGHRS, CDR2 YFSETQ. CDR3 length: 15 amino acids. The CDR3 DNA reads as TGCGCCAGCAGTCCCTGGGTCAGGGGCACAGATACGCAGTATTTT. Residues: CASSPWVRGTDTQYF.

V gene TRBV9 combines with J gene TRBJ2-7; tentatively, D is TRBD2 (7 bases). CDR3 size: 15 residues. Deletions cut 4 bases from V and 0 bases from J, with 14 bases between. Germline assignment: CDR1 SGDLS and CDR2 YYNGEE. The CDR3 loop is CASSKAGTSSYEQYF. Here the CDR3 DNA reads TGTGCCAGCAGCAAAGCGGGGACAAGCTCCTACGAGCAGTACTTC.

This chain joins TRBV20-1 and TRBJ2-5; D not resolved. The CDR3 consists of 13 residues. V lost 3 bases and J 0 bases, leaving 8 bases between the germline ends. Germline CDR1 is DFQATT and CDR2 is SNEGSKA (reference sequence). CDR3: CSARGWDQETQYF. The CDR3 DNA reads as TGCAGTGCTAGGGGATGGGACCAAGAGACCCAGTACTTC.

This clonotype appeared once. The gene calls are TRBV9 and TRBJ2-1; 8 positions match TRBD2. The trim removed 2 bases at V and 4 bases at J, leaving 8 bases unmatched. The CDR3 loop spans 16 amino acids. Germline loops: CDR1 SGDLS, CDR2 YYNGEE. CDR3 DNA sequence: TGTGCCAGCAGCGTTAGCGGGACTAGGGTTTACAATGAGCAGTTCTTC. It is translated as CASSVSGTRVYNEQFF.

This clonotype has just one count. The gene calls are TRBV7-8 and TRBJ2-5, with 7 positions matching TRBD2. The junction had 7 bases not matched to a gene; V was cut back by 5 bases and J by 4 bases. The CDR3 loop spans 14 amino acids. From germline, CDR1 is SGHVS and CDR2 FQNEAQ. The CDR3 protein is CASSPSPGGETQYF. In DNA, the CDR3 is TGTGCCAGCAGCCCGAGTCCGGGAGGAGAGACCCAGTACTTC. Full variable domain (remainder filled in from reference TRBV7-8 and TRBJ2-5): GAGVSQSPRYKVAKRGQDVALRCDPISGHVSLFWYQQALGQGPEFLTYFQNEAQLDKSGLPSDRFFAERPEGSVSTLKIQRTQQEDSAVYLCASSPSPGGETQYFGPGTRLLVL.